Listed below are T cell receptor beta chains from one sample, sequenced in a study of blood T cells in healthy people across ages. TCRdb processed the 5' RACE reads anew with MiXCR; each CDR3 protein has one entry. The profile shows over 1,500,000 distinct CDR3 sequences, around 42% of them singletons. The material sequenced was blood. The receptors derive from a human donor in good health. Both conserved end residues are part of each CDR3. The order of the fields is D gene, J gene, V gene, clone size, CDR3 DNA, CDR3 protein. A D gene is named only where the DNA matches it firmly. The size of a clone is reported for some rows only, either as once, few or many, or as a class for expanded clones.

>TRBD1|TRBJ2-3|TRBV12-3/TRBV12-4|NA
TGTGCCAGCAGATCCCGGGACAGGGATCCAGATACGCAGTATTTT
CASRSRDRDPDTQYF
>NA|TRBJ1-3|TRBV29-1|NA
TGCAGCGTTGAAGCCCAGTGGGGAAACACCATATATTTT
CSVEAQWGNTIYF
>TRBD2|TRBJ2-5|TRBV20-1|NA
TGCAGTGCTAGAGAGGCGGGGGGCCTAAAGACCCAGTACTTC
CSAREAGGLKTQYF
>NA|TRBJ1-2|TRBV12-3/TRBV12-4|few
TGTGCCAGCAGTCGTGCCGGGTCTCGGGATGGCTACACCTTC
CASSRAGSRDGYTF
>NA|TRBJ2-7|TRBV7-9|NA
TGTGCCAGCAGCTCGAGTAACTGGCGAAGGTACGAGCAGTACTTC
CASSSSNWRRYEQYF
>TRBD1|TRBJ2-5|TRBV20-1|NA
TGCAGTGCTAGGCCGCAGGACAGGTCGAGCGCGACCCAGTACTTC
CSARPQDRSSATQYF
>TRBD1|TRBJ1-2|TRBV12-3/TRBV12-4|few
TGTGCCAGCACGATATTTAAGGACAGGTTAATCTATGGCTACACCTTC
CASTIFKDRLIYGYTF
>NA|TRBJ2-4|TRBV6-2/TRBV6-3|few
TGTGCCAGCAGTCCAGACGTCTCTTTAGCCAAAAACATTCAGTACTTC
CASSPDVSLAKNIQYF
>NA|TRBJ1-5|TRBV7-2|NA
TGTGCCAGCAGCTTAACTGATTATCAGTCCCAGCATTTT
CASSLTDYQSQHF
>NA|TRBJ2-5|TRBV20-1|few
TGCAGTGCTTGGGTCAGAACTAGTGAGACCCAGTACTTC
CSAWVRTSETQYF
>NA|TRBJ1-1|TRBV7-2|NA
TGTGCCAGCAGCTTAGATAGCCGGACTGAAGCTTTCTTT
CASSLDSRTEAFF
>NA|TRBJ2-3|TRBV12-3/TRBV12-4|NA
TGTGCCAGCAGGGGGGAACCAGATACGCAGTATTTT
CASRGEPDTQYF
>NA|TRBJ2-7|TRBV2|NA
TGTGCCAGCACGGACACCTCCTACGAGCAGTACTTC
CASTDTSYEQYF
>TRBD1|TRBJ2-7|TRBV7-6|few
TGTGCCAGCAGCCCGGACAGGGTGGCCGTGGAGCAGTACTTC
CASSPDRVAVEQYF